This TCR beta chain was sequenced for a study of brain T cells in children with intractable seizures. The assay was immunoSEQ multiplex PCR, and TCRdb's table has in-frame clones only and misses some. This sample has about 340,000 clones, with nearly 95% found just once. Time point indicated: blood from clinic visit 5 months post-surgery; TSC patient then seizure free. Before surgery, patients took at least one anti-epileptic drug. The CDR3 covers 14 residues. CDR1 is LGHDT, CDR2 YNNKEL, per germline (reference sequence). The V segment lost 0 bases and the J segment 5 bases; nucleotides outside the gene matches: 1. A note on this clone: The antigen remains unidentified.

General study results and limits: Clones missing pre-surgery may reflect undersampling of that blood sample. Viral specificity was inferred only from CDR3 similarity; HCMV serostatus was unknown.

The sample here was peripheral blood, taken 4 to 6 months after surgery. The clonotype was recovered from a boy younger than two with tuberous sclerosis and intractable seizures. The V and J genes are TRBV3-1 (or the pseudogene TRBV3-2) and TRBJ1-2, with TRBD1 matching 9 bases. CDR3 coding DNA: TGTGCCAGCAGCCAAGAGGACAGGGGTTATGGCTACACCTTC. This sequence encodes CASSQEDRGYGYTF.